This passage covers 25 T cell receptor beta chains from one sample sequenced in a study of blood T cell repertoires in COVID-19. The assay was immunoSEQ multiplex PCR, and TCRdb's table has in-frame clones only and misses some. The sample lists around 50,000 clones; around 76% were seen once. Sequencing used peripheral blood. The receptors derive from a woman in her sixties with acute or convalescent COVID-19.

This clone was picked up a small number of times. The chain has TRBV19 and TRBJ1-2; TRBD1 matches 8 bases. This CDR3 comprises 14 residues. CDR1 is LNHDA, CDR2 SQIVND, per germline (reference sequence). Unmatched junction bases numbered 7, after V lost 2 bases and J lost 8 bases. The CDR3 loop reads CASSIPRGQRGYTF. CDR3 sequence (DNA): TGTGCCAGTAGTATACCCAGGGGGCAACGAGGCTACACCTTC.

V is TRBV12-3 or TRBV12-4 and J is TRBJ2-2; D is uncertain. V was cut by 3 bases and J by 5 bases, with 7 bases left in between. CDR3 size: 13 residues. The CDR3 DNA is TGTGCCAGCAGTTTGGAGCGAACCGGGGAGCTGTTTTTT. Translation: CASSLERTGELFF.

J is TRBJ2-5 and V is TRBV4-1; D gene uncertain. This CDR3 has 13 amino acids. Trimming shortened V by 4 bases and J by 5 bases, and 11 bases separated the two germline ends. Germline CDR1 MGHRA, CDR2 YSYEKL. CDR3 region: CASSRTTGETQYF. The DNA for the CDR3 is TGCGCCAGCAGCCGCACGACTGGGGAGACCCAGTACTTC.

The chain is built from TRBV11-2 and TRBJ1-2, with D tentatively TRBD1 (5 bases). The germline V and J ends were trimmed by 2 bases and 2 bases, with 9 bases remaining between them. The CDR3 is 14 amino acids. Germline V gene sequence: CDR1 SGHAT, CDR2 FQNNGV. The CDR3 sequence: CASSLSGRNYGYTF. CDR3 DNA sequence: TGTGCCAGCAGCTTATCAGGGAGGAACTATGGCTACACCTTC.

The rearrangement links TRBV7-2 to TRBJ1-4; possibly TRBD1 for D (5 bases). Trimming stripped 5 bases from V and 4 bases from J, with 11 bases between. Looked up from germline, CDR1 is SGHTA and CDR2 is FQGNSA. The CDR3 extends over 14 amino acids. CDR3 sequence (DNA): TGTGCCAGCAGCCGTAGACAGTTTAATGAAAAACTGTTTTTT. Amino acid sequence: CASSRRQFNEKLFF.

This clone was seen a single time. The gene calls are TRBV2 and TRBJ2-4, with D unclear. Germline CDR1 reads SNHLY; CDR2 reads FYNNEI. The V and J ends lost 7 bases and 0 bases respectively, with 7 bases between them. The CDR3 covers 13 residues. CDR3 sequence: CASTGLAKNIQYF. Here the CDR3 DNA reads TGTGCCAGCACCGGTCTAGCCAAAAACATTCAGTACTTC. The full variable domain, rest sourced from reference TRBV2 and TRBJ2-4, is EPEVTQTPSHQVTQMGQEVILRCVPISNHLYFYWYRQILGQKVEFLVSFYNNEISEKSEIFDDQFSVERPDGSNFTLKIRSTKLEDSAMYFCASTGLAKNIQYFGAGTRLSVL.

This CDR3 is CASSGQSYVEAFF. The CDR3 region has the DNA TGTGCCAGCAGCGGACAGTCATATGTTGAAGCTTTCTTT. The chain uses TRBV7-9 and TRBJ1-1, with D perhaps TRBD1 (6 bases). Per the germline V gene, CDR1 is SEHNR and CDR2 is FQNEAQ (reference sequence). V was trimmed by 5 bases and J by 7 bases, leaving 14 bases between them. The CDR3 totals 13 residues.

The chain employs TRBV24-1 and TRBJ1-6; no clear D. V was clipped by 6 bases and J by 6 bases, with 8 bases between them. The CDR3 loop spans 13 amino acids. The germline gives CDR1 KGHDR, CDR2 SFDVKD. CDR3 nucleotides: TGTGCCACCAGTCTCTCCAGTAATTCACCCCTCCACTTT. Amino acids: CATSLSSNSPLHF.

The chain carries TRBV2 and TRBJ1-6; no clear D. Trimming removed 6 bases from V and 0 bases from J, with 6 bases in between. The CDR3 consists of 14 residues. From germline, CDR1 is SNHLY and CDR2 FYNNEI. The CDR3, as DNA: TGTGCCAGCAGGCGGGACTCCTATAATTCACCCCTCCACTTT. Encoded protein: CASRRDSYNSPLHF.

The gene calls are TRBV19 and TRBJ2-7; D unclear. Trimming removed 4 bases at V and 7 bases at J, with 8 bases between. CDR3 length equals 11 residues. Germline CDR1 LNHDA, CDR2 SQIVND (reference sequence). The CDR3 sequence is CASSSRWEQYF. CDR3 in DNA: TGTGCCAGTAGTAGCCGGTGGGAGCAGTACTTC.

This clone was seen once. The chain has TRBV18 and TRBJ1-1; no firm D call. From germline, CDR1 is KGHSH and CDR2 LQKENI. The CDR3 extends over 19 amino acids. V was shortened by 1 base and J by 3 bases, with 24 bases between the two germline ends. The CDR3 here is CASSPRDLGRQRWDTEAFF. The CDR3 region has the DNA TGTGCCAGCTCACCACGAGATTTGGGTAGGCAGAGGTGGGACACTGAAGCTTTCTTT.

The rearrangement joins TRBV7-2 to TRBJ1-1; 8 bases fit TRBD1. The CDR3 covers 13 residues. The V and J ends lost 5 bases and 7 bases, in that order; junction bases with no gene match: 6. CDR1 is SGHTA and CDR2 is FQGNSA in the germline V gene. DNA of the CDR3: TGTGCCAGCAGCACGGACAGGGAGGATGAAGCTTTCTTT. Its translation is CASSTDREDEAFF.

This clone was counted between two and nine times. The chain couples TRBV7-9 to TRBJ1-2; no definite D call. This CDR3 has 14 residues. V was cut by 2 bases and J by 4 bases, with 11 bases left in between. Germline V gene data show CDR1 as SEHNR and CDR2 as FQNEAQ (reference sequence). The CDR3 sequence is CASSLSGVIYGYTF. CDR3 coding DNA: TGTGCCAGCAGCTTAAGCGGCGTTATCTATGGCTACACCTTC.

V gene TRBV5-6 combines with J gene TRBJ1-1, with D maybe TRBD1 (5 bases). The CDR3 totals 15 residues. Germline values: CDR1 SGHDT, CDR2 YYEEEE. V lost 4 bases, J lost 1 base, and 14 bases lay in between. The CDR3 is CASSPRGGRNTEAFF. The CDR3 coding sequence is TGTGCCAGCAGCCCCCGGGGGGGGAGGAACACTGAAGCTTTCTTT.

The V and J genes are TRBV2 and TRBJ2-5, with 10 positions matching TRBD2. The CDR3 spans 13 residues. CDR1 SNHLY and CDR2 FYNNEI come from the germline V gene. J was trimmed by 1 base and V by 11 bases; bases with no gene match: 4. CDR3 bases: TGTGCCGGCTTAGCGGGGGGCCAAGAGACCCAGTACTTC. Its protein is CAGLAGGQETQYF.

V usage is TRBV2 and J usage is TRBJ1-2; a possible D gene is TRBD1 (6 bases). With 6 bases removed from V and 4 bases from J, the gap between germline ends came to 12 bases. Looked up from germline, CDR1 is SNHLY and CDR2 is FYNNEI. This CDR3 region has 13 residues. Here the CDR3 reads CASSPGQFYGYTF. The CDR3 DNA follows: TGTGCCAGCAGCCCGGGACAATTCTATGGCTACACCTTC.

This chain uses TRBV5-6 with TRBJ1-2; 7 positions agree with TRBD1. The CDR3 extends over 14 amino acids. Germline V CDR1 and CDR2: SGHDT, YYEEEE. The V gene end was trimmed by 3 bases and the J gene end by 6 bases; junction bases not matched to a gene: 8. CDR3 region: CASSYGVQGDGYTF. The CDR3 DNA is TGTGCCAGCAGCTATGGGGTTCAGGGGGATGGCTACACCTTC.

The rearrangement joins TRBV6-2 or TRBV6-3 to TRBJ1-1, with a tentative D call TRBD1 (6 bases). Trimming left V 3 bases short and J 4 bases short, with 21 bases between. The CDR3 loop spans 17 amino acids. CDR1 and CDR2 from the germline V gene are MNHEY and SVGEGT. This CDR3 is CASSYPLQGYRATEAFF. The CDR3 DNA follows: TGTGCCAGCAGTTATCCGTTACAGGGTTATCGGGCCACTGAAGCTTTCTTT.

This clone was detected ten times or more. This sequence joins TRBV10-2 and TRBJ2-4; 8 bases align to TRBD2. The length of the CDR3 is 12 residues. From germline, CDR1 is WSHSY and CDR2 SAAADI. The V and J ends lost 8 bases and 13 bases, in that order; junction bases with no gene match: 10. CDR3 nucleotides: TGCGCCAGCGGAGAGTGGGGACTAGGACAGTACTTC. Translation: CASGEWGLGQYF.

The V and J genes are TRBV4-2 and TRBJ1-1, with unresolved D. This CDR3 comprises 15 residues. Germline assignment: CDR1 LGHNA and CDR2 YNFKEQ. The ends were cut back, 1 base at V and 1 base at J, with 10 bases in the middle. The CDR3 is CASSQGTGWNTEAFF. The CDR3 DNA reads TGTGCCAGCAGCCAAGGAACGGGATGGAACACTGAAGCTTTCTTT.

DNA for the CDR3: TGTGCCAGCAGTGACACAGGGATTGAGCAGTACTTC. Translation gives CASSDTGIEQYF. The chain employs TRBV25-1 and TRBJ2-7; possibly TRBD1 for D (6 bases). Germline values: CDR1 MGHDK, CDR2 SYGVNS. The CDR3 consists of 12 residues. V was shortened by 3 bases and J by 7 bases, with 10 bases between the two germline ends.

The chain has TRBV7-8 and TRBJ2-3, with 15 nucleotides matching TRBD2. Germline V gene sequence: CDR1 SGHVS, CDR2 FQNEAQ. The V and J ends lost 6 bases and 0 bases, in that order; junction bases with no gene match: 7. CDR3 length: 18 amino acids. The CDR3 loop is CASRGGLAGGTSTDTQYF. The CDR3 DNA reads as TGTGCCAGCAGAGGCGGACTAGCGGGGGGGACAAGCACAGATACGCAGTATTTT.

This CDR3 reads CASSPRPLAGGGIQYF. The CDR3 coding sequence is TGTGCCAGTAGTCCGAGGCCACTAGCGGGCGGGGGCATTCAGTACTTC. V and J are TRBV19 and TRBJ2-4; 9 bases align to TRBD2. V was clipped by 5 bases and J by 9 bases; unmatched bases: 14. The CDR3 extends over 16 amino acids. From germline, CDR1 is LNHDA and CDR2 SQIVND (reference sequence).

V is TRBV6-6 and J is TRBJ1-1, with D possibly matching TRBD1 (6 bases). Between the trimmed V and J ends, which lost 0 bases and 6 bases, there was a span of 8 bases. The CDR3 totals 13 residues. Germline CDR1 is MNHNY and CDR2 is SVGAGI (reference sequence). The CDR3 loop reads CASSYSEGAEAFF. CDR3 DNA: TGTGCCAGCAGTTACTCCGAGGGGGCTGAAGCTTTCTTT.

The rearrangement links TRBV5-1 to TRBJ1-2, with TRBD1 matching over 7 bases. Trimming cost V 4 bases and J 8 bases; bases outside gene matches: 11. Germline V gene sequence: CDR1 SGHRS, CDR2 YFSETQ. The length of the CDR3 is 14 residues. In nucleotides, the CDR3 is TGCGCCAGCAGCCGGGACAGCAGGGAGGTGGGCTACACCTTC. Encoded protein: CASSRDSREVGYTF.